This TCR beta chain came from a study of cytomegalovirus exposure and HLA in healthy donors. Study-level points and caveats: Sequencing depth roughly uniform across donors was assumed in presence/absence analyses. Among TCR beta chains of equal frequency, HLA-associated ones were more clonally expanded in a later analysis.

The CDR3 is 14 amino acids. From germline, CDR1 is MNHNS and CDR2 SASEGT. V gave up 10 bases and J gave up 0 bases, with 15 bases separating them. The PCR ran on 60 Vbeta and 13 Jbeta primers. TCRdb's copy holds only in-frame clones and misses some; the assay was immunoSEQ multiplex PCR. The top ten hold roughly 7.3% of the sample, which has under 200,000 clones, about 77% seen once. Remarks on this clone: Its antigen is undetermined.

The sample taken for sequencing was PBMCs. This receptor was taken from a male donor in good health and CMV-seropositive. V usage is TRBV6-1 and J usage is TRBJ1-2; D remains unclear. The CDR3 region is CATDPYTANYGYTF. The CDR3 DNA reads as TGTGCCACCGACCCCTATACAGCTAACTATGGCTACACCTTC.